This TCR beta chain is from a study of glioma-infiltrating T cells after dendritic cell vaccination. Study as a whole: Dendritic cell vaccination trial patients had either newly diagnosed or recurrent glioblastoma.

None of the glioblastoma patients had an isocitrate dehydrogenase mutation. PBMC sampling occurred before vaccination, two weeks after the third dose, and at progression. Sequencing was performed with immunoSEQ multiplex PCR; in TCRdb, only in-frame clones are kept and a portion is missing. The table lists some 38,000 clones, roughly 79% of them singletons. The CDR3 is made up of 12 amino acids. Germline values: CDR1 GTSNPN, CDR2 SVGIG (reference sequence). V dropped 2 bases and J dropped 7; count of bases not matched to a gene: 2. The specimen comprised blood, sampled before dendritic cell vaccination. The source is a human donor with glioblastoma. The chain uses TRBV30 and TRBJ1-2; 9 nucleotides agree with TRBD1. This CDR3 reads CAWSPTGGGYTF. CDR3 bases: TGTGCCTGGAGTCCGACAGGGGGTGGCTACACCTTC.